A selection of T cell receptor beta chains follows, all from one sample in a study of blood T cell repertoires in COVID-19. Method: immunoSEQ multiplex PCR; TCRdb's copy keeps in-frame clones and lacks some. The sample lists about 88,000 clones, 70% to 85% occurring once. The sample comprised peripheral blood. These receptors all come from a woman aged 60-75 years in a cohort sampled during active or convalescent COVID-19. CDR3s include the opening cysteine and the closing phenylalanine or tryptophan. D genes are given only for firm matches. Size is omitted from some rows. Given values are once, few, many or a class for expanded clones.

D: TRBD1
V: TRBV5-1
size: .
J: TRBJ2-7
CDR3: CASSFGVRQGIEYYEQYF
DNA: TGCGCCAGCAGCTTCGGGGTGCGACAGGGGATTGAATACTACGAGCAGTACTTC

D: TRBD2
V: TRBV3-1/TRBV3-2
size: .
J: TRBJ2-3
CDR3: CASSEGLATFF
DNA: TGTGCCAGCAGCGAGGGACTAGCCACCTTCTTT

D: TRBD1
V: TRBV25-1
size: .
J: TRBJ1-2
CDR3: CASSGSTGVYGYTF
DNA: TGTGCCAGCAGTGGGAGTACAGGGGTTTATGGCTACACCTTC

D: .
V: TRBV18
size: .
J: TRBJ2-1
CDR3: CASSSGFDEQFF
DNA: TGTGCCAGCTCATCGGGTTTCGATGAGCAGTTCTTC

D: .
V: TRBV7-9
size: few
J: TRBJ1-5
CDR3: CASSSDQGNGQPQHF
DNA: TGTGCCAGCAGCTCGGATCAGGGTAACGGTCAGCCCCAGCATTTT

D: .
V: TRBV12-3/TRBV12-4
size: .
J: TRBJ1-6
CDR3: CASSYWNSPLHF
DNA: TGTGCCAGCAGTTACTGGAATTCACCCCTCCACTTT

D: .
V: TRBV7-9
size: .
J: TRBJ2-2
CDR3: CASSFVRQGRFAGELFF
DNA: TGTGCCAGCAGCTTCGTGAGGCAGGGGCGATTCGCCGGGGAGCTGTTTTTT

D: .
V: TRBV27
size: .
J: TRBJ1-5
CDR3: CASSLTYRAGQPQHF
DNA: TGTGCCAGCAGTTTAACTTACAGGGCTGGGCAGCCCCAGCATTTT

D: TRBD1
V: TRBV19
size: few
J: TRBJ1-5
CDR3: CATWDREDYQPQHF
DNA: TGTGCCACTTGGGACAGGGAGGATTATCAGCCCCAGCATTTT

D: TRBD2
V: TRBV7-2
size: .
J: TRBJ2-7
CDR3: CASSRTSGYEQYF
DNA: TGTGCCAGCAGCCGTACTAGCGGGTACGAGCAGTACTTC

D: .
V: TRBV12-3/TRBV12-4
size: .
J: TRBJ2-7
CDR3: CASSQAGNRYF
DNA: TGTGCCAGCAGCCAAGCAGGAAATAGGTACTTC

D: .
V: TRBV3-1/TRBV3-2
size: many
J: TRBJ1-2
CDR3: CATQGNYGYTF
DNA: TGTGCCACCCAGGGGAACTATGGCTACACCTTC

D: .
V: TRBV6-2/TRBV6-3
size: .
J: TRBJ2-5
CDR3: CASSSVLTQYF
DNA: TGTGCCAGCAGTTCCGTGTTGACCCAGTACTTC

D: .
V: TRBV6-2/TRBV6-3
size: few
J: TRBJ2-5
CDR3: CASSSRQETQYF
DNA: TGTGCCAGCAGTTCCCGCCAAGAGACCCAGTACTTC

D: .
V: TRBV4-1
size: .
J: TRBJ1-5
CDR3: CASSHYAGQGYQPQHF
DNA: TGCGCCAGCAGCCATTATGCAGGTCAGGGGTATCAGCCCCAGCATTTT

D: TRBD1
V: TRBV4-3
size: .
J: TRBJ1-1
CDR3: CASSPTFRGPNTEAFF
DNA: TGCGCCAGCAGCCCCACATTCAGGGGGCCGAACACTGAAGCTTTCTTT

D: TRBD2
V: TRBV19
size: .
J: TRBJ2-1
CDR3: CASSMTSGGKAEQFF
DNA: TGTGCCAGTAGTATGACTAGCGGGGGAAAAGCGGAGCAGTTCTTC

D: TRBD1
V: TRBV2
size: many
J: TRBJ1-4
CDR3: CASSEVGTVPTNEKLFF
DNA: TGTGCCAGCAGTGAAGTGGGGACAGTCCCAACTAATGAAAAACTGTTTTTT

D: TRBD1
V: TRBV6-6
size: .
J: TRBJ1-2
CDR3: CASSYTTNRGNYGYTF
DNA: TGTGCCAGCAGTTACACAACTAACAGGGGGAACTATGGCTACACCTTC

D: .
V: TRBV7-8
size: .
J: TRBJ1-4
CDR3: CASSPQVVPNEKLFF
DNA: TGTGCCAGCAGCCCCCAGGTTGTACCTAATGAAAAACTGTTTTTT

D: .
V: TRBV9
size: .
J: TRBJ2-5
CDR3: CASSVGGQQETQYF
DNA: TGTGCCAGCAGCGTAGGCGGGCAGCAAGAGACCCAGTACTTC

D: TRBD1
V: TRBV28
size: once
J: TRBJ2-3
CDR3: CASNPGTGGVSGTDTQYF
DNA: TGTGCCAGCAACCCGGGGACAGGGGGGGTTTCTGGCACAGATACGCAGTATTTT

D: .
V: TRBV10-3
size: .
J: TRBJ2-5
CDR3: CAASSGGFTASQYF
DNA: TGTGCCGCCTCGTCTGGGGGGTTCACGGCTTCCCAGTACTTC

D: .
V: TRBV7-9
size: .
J: TRBJ2-1
CDR3: CASSPSSGFSYNEQFF
DNA: TGTGCCAGCAGCCCTTCATCGGGATTCTCCTACAATGAGCAGTTCTTC

D: TRBD1
V: TRBV12-3/TRBV12-4
size: .
J: TRBJ1-2
CDR3: CASRPRQGDGYTF
DNA: TGTGCCAGCAGACCCCGACAGGGGGACGGCTACACCTTC

D: .
V: TRBV7-3
size: .
J: TRBJ2-5
CDR3: CASSLKREETQYF
DNA: TGTGCCAGCAGCTTAAAACGGGAGGAGACCCAGTACTTC

D: .
V: TRBV7-2
size: .
J: TRBJ1-5
CDR3: CASSLRGNQPQHF
DNA: TGTGCCAGCAGCCTGCGGGGAAATCAGCCCCAGCATTTT

D: TRBD1
V: TRBV3-1/TRBV3-2
size: few
J: TRBJ1-5
CDR3: CASSPPGGYQPQHF
DNA: TGTGCCAGCAGCCCCCCAGGGGGCTATCAGCCCCAGCATTTT

D: .
V: TRBV11-3
size: .
J: TRBJ2-7
CDR3: CAREGDLSSYEQYF
DNA: TGTGCCCGAGAAGGGGACTTGAGCTCCTACGAGCAGTACTTC

D: .
V: TRBV29-1
size: .
J: TRBJ1-4
CDR3: CSVSAGAGEKLFF
DNA: TGCAGCGTTTCCGCAGGGGCTGGAGAAAAACTGTTTTTT

D: TRBD1
V: TRBV19
size: .
J: TRBJ2-5
CDR3: CASRQGGQETQYF
DNA: TGTGCCAGTAGACAGGGGGGACAAGAGACCCAGTACTTC

D: TRBD1
V: TRBV6-1
size: .
J: TRBJ1-1
CDR3: CASSDRGLNTEAFF
DNA: TGTGCCAGCAGTGACAGGGGGTTGAACACTGAAGCTTTCTTT

D: .
V: TRBV6-4
size: .
J: TRBJ2-7
CDR3: CASSDLGSYEQYF
DNA: TGTGCCAGCAGTGATTTAGGGAGCTACGAGCAGTACTTC

D: .
V: TRBV15
size: .
J: TRBJ2-5
CDR3: CATSRKARGFGKTQYF
DNA: TGTGCCACCAGCAGAAAGGCCAGGGGCTTTGGGAAGACCCAGTACTTC

D: .
V: TRBV30
size: .
J: TRBJ1-1
CDR3: CAWSQALVDAEAFF
DNA: TGTGCCTGGAGTCAGGCCTTAGTTGATGCTGAAGCTTTCTTT

D: .
V: TRBV28
size: .
J: TRBJ2-1
CDR3: CASRADIFAYNEQFF
DNA: TGTGCCAGCAGGGCGGATATTTTTGCCTACAATGAGCAGTTCTTC

D: TRBD2
V: TRBV5-8
size: .
J: TRBJ2-7
CDR3: CASSPGLADYEQYF
DNA: TGTGCCAGCAGCCCGGGACTAGCTGACTACGAGCAGTACTTC

D: .
V: TRBV7-9
size: once
J: TRBJ1-1
CDR3: CASSRAGGNAAFF
DNA: TGTGCCAGCAGTCGCGCGGGGGGCAACGCGGCTTTCTTT

D: TRBD1
V: TRBV7-9
size: once
J: TRBJ1-4
CDR3: CASSLLALTGNEKLFF
DNA: TGTGCCAGCAGCTTACTTGCTTTGACAGGGAATGAAAAACTGTTTTTT

D: .
V: TRBV9
size: .
J: TRBJ1-2
CDR3: CASSVEPTYGYTF
DNA: TGTGCCAGCAGCGTAGAACCTACGTATGGCTACACCTTC

D: TRBD1
V: TRBV30
size: .
J: TRBJ2-7
CDR3: CALGQVGYEQYF
DNA: TGTGCCCTGGGACAGGTCGGCTACGAGCAGTACTTC

D: TRBD1
V: TRBV19
size: few
J: TRBJ1-1
CDR3: CASSPRQGSTEAFF
DNA: TGTGCCAGTAGTCCAAGACAGGGGAGTACTGAAGCTTTCTTT

D: .
V: TRBV11-2
size: .
J: TRBJ1-1
CDR3: CASSLVRGGSGTEAFF
DNA: TGTGCCAGCAGCTTAGTTAGGGGTGGATCAGGCACTGAAGCTTTCTTT

D: .
V: TRBV2
size: .
J: TRBJ1-4
CDR3: CASTRQDRSNEKLFF
DNA: TGTGCCAGCACGCGACAGGATAGGTCTAATGAAAAACTGTTTTTT

D: .
V: TRBV2
size: many
J: TRBJ1-6
CDR3: CASIERVSYNSPLHF
DNA: TGTGCCAGCATCGAACGGGTCTCCTATAATTCACCCCTCCACTTT

D: TRBD1
V: TRBV20-1
size: many
J: TRBJ1-2
CDR3: CSASGGQGKYGYTF
DNA: TGCAGTGCTAGTGGTGGACAGGGCAAATATGGCTACACCTTC

D: TRBD1
V: TRBV6-6
size: .
J: TRBJ1-4
CDR3: CASSGTGGEKLFF
DNA: TGTGCCAGCAGCGGGACAGGGGGTGAAAAACTGTTTTTT

D: TRBD1
V: TRBV5-1
size: few
J: TRBJ1-2
CDR3: CASSLTGQGGGYTF
DNA: TGCGCCAGCAGCTTGACAGGACAGGGGGGAGGCTACACCTTC

D: TRBD2
V: TRBV5-4
size: .
J: TRBJ2-5
CDR3: CASNSGGRQETQYF
DNA: TGTGCCAGCAATAGCGGGGGCCGGCAAGAGACCCAGTACTTC

D: TRBD2
V: TRBV5-4
size: once
J: TRBJ2-5
CDR3: CASSSHSGGALETQYF
DNA: TGTGCCAGCAGCTCTCACAGCGGGGGGGCCTTAGAGACCCAGTACTTC

D: .
V: TRBV6-5
size: .
J: TRBJ1-1
CDR3: CASARMNTEAFF
DNA: TGTGCCAGCGCCAGGATGAACACTGAAGCTTTCTTT

D: .
V: TRBV3-1/TRBV3-2
size: few
J: TRBJ2-7
CDR3: CASSQVPAGDYEQYF
DNA: TGTGCCAGCAGCCAAGTTCCCGCAGGGGACTACGAGCAGTACTTC

D: .
V: TRBV4-2
size: .
J: TRBJ2-2
CDR3: CASSQEHQTGNENTGELFF
DNA: TGTGCCAGCAGCCAAGAACATCAAACAGGGAATGAGAACACCGGGGAGCTGTTTTTT

D: .
V: TRBV7-9
size: .
J: TRBJ1-6
CDR3: CASSLSDVIYNSPLHF
DNA: TGTGCCAGCAGCTTAAGCGATGTGATCTATAATTCACCCCTCCACTTT

D: .
V: TRBV28
size: .
J: TRBJ1-4
CDR3: CASSPRTGTEKLFF
DNA: TGTGCCAGCAGTCCGAGAACAGGGACCGAAAAACTGTTTTTT

D: TRBD1
V: TRBV5-8
size: .
J: TRBJ1-4
CDR3: CASSLRQGRFEKLFF
DNA: TGTGCCAGCAGCTTAAGACAGGGGCGGTTTGAAAAACTGTTTTTT

D: .
V: TRBV4-2
size: .
J: TRBJ2-2
CDR3: CASSQDALGSVTGELFF
DNA: TGTGCCAGCAGCCAAGACGCTCTAGGATCCGTCACCGGGGAGCTGTTTTTT

D: .
V: TRBV18
size: .
J: TRBJ1-2
CDR3: CASSPPAGAGYGYTF
DNA: TGTGCCAGCTCCCCACCGGCGGGGGCCGGCTATGGCTACACCTTC

D: .
V: TRBV7-2
size: .
J: TRBJ2-3
CDR3: CASSLNGGANTDTQYF
DNA: TGTGCCAGCAGCTTAAATGGGGGGGCCAACACAGATACGCAGTATTTT